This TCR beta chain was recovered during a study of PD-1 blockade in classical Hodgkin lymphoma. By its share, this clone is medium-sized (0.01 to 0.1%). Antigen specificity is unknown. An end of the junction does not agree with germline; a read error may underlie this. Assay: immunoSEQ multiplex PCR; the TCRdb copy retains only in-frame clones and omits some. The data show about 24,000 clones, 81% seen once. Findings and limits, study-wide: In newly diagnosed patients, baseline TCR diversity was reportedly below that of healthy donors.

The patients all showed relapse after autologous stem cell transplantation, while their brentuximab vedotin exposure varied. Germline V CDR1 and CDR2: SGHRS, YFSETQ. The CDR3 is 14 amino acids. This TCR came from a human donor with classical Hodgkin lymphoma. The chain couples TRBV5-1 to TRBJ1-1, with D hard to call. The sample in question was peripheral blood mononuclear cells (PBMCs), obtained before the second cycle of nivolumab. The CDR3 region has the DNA TGCGCCAGCAGCTATGGAGGTATGAATACTGAAGCTTTCTTT. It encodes CASSYGGMNTEAFF.